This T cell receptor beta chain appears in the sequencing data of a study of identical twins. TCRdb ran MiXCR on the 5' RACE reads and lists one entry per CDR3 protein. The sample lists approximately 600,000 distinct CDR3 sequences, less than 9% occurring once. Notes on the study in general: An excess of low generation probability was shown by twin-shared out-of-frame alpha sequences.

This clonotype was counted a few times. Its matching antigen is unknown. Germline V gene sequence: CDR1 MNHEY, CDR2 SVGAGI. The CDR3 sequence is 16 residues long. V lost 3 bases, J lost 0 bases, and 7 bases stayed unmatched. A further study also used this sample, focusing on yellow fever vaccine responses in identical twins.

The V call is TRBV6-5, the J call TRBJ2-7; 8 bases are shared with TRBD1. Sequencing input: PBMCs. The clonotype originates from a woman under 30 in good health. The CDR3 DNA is TGTGCCAGCAGTTATAAGCCGGGACAGGTCTCCTACGAGCAGTACTTC. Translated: CASSYKPGQVSYEQYF.